This T cell receptor (beta chain) appears in the sequencing data of a study of cytomegalovirus exposure and HLA in healthy donors. Study results and limitations: Confirmation was obtained in vitro that three CMV-associated chains are specific for CMV antigens.

Details on this clone: Its antigen is undetermined.

The assay was immunoSEQ multiplex PCR, and TCRdb's table has in-frame clones only and misses some. The sample includes approximately 99,000 clones, about 85% of them seen just once. Germline CDR1 reads SEHNR; CDR2 reads FQNEAQ (reference sequence). The trim removed 4 bases at V and 5 bases at J, leaving 10 bases unmatched. This CDR3 comprises 15 residues. The genes are TRBV7-9 and TRBJ2-7; 8 nucleotides match TRBD1. This sequence was found in a young woman in good health and CMV-seronegative. Material for sequencing was PBMCs. CDR3 region: CASSSSTGESNEQYF. The CDR3 bases are TGTGCCAGCAGCTCCTCGACAGGGGAATCGAACGAGCAGTACTTC.